The 26 T cell receptor beta chains given below trace back to one sample, sequenced in a study of OX40 agonist ivuxolimab in advanced cancers. Library method: the immunoSEQ multiplex PCR assay. Here the immuneACCESS table is served through TCRdb, limited to in-frame sequences with V and J called. Missing clones are a known gap in these copies; in checked studies unresolved V genes cover under half, and the rest lacks a known reason. The sample table shows approximately 11,000 clones, and around nine tenths are seen once. In total, the top ten clones hold around 29% of the sample. Specimen: CD4+ or CD8+ T cells sorted from blood, collected in a trial of the OX40 agonist ivuxolimab. The source is an adult with an advanced solid tumor such as melanoma, head and neck, liver or kidney cancer.

This clone was found a few times. The chain employs TRBV11-3 and TRBJ2-3; 11 nucleotides align to TRBD2. Germline V CDR1 and CDR2: SGHNT, YENEEA. The V segment lost 4 bases and the J segment 1 base; nucleotides outside the gene matches: 4. This CDR3 is 16 amino acids long. The CDR3 loop reads CASSWGSGRGTDTQYF. The CDR3 DNA sequence: TGTGCCAGCAGCTGGGGTAGCGGGAGGGGCACAGATACGCAGTATTTT.

The chain couples TRBV9 to TRBJ2-3; D call uncertain. V was clipped by 3 bases and J by 6 bases, with 11 bases between them. The length of the CDR3 is 13 residues. Looked up from germline, CDR1 is SGDLS and CDR2 is YYNGEE. CDR3 region: CASSGRPPDTQYF. The DNA for the CDR3 is TGTGCCAGCAGCGGTAGGCCCCCCGATACGCAGTATTTT.

The rearrangement links TRBV6-5 to TRBJ2-1; the D call may be TRBD1 or TRBD2 (6 bases each). Looked up from germline, CDR1 is MNHEY and CDR2 is SVGAGI. There are 14 residues in the CDR3. Deletions cut 5 bases from V and 4 bases from J, with 12 bases between. The CDR3 DNA reads TGTGCCAGCAGTCCACAGGGAGGATACAATGAGCAGTTCTTC. This encodes CASSPQGGYNEQFF.

The chain couples TRBV30 to TRBJ1-2, with 10 bases aligning to TRBD1. The V gene's germline CDR1 is GTSNPN and CDR2 SVGIG (reference sequence). This CDR3 has 13 amino acids. The trim removed 1 base at V and 6 bases at J, leaving 2 bases unmatched. The CDR3 sequence is CAWSAGQGDGYTF. The CDR3 DNA follows: TGTGCCTGGAGTGCCGGACAGGGGGATGGCTACACCTTC.

The V gene is TRBV7-9, the J gene TRBJ2-3; 7 nucleotides align to TRBD2. Germline V gene sequence: CDR1 SEHNR, CDR2 FQNEAQ (reference sequence). V was pared by 0 bases and J by 5 bases, with 5 bases of the junction left unmatched. The CDR3 sequence is 15 residues long. CDR3 amino acids: CASSLAGLEVDTQYF. DNA for the CDR3: TGTGCCAGCAGCTTAGCCGGACTAGAGGTAGATACGCAGTATTTT.

The chain uses TRBV7-8 and TRBJ2-5; D unclear. The ends were cut back, 5 bases at V and 2 bases at J, with 15 bases in the middle. The CDR3 totals 15 residues. Germline CDR1 SGHVS, CDR2 FQNEAQ. CDR3 amino acids: CASSPGAVNQETQYF. CDR3 in DNA: TGTGCCAGCAGCCCGGGCGCAGTCAATCAAGAGACCCAGTACTTC.

The V call is TRBV27, the J call TRBJ1-3; D is possibly TRBD1 (6 bases). Germline CDR1 reads MNHEY; CDR2 reads SMNVEV (reference sequence). V gave up 4 bases and J gave up 0 bases, with 10 bases separating them. This CDR3 region has 15 residues. CDR3 bases: TGTGCCAGCAGTTCGGACAGCAACTCTGGAAACACCATATATTTT. Its protein product is CASSSDSNSGNTIYF.

This clone appeared a few times. The chain joins TRBV6-4 to TRBJ2-3, with a tentative D call TRBD2 (6 bases). Germline CDR1 MRHNA, CDR2 SNTAGT. CDR3 length: 13 amino acids. V dropped 2 bases and J dropped 4 bases, with 7 bases sitting between them. The CDR3 DNA is TGTGCCAGCAGTGACAGGGACTCAGATACGCAGTATTTT. Encoded protein: CASSDRDSDTQYF.

The chain employs TRBV11-2 and TRBJ2-7; 8 bases align to TRBD2. The trim removed 4 bases at V and 2 bases at J, leaving 13 bases unmatched. There are 17 residues in the CDR3. The germline V gene has CDR1 SGHAT and CDR2 FQNNGV. The CDR3 region has the DNA TGTGCCAGCAGCTCTTCTCTTCGGACTAGCAGGCCCTACGAGCAGTACTTC. It codes for CASSSSLRTSRPYEQYF.

This rearrangement joins TRBV28 to TRBJ2-5; D is possibly TRBD2 (6 bases). This CDR3 is built from 14 residues. Trimming shortened V by 3 bases and J by 5 bases, and 13 bases separated the two germline ends. Per the germline V gene, CDR1 is MDHEN and CDR2 is SYDVKM. For the CDR3, the DNA is TGTGCCAGCAGTTTGGAGGGCGCGGGGGAGACCCAGTACTTC. It yields the protein CASSLEGAGETQYF.

The chain uses TRBV27 and TRBJ2-7; D unresolved. Trimming left V 7 bases short and J 4 bases short, with 5 bases between. The CDR3 is made up of 10 amino acids. Germline CDR1 and CDR2: MNHEY and SMNVEV (reference sequence). The CDR3 is CASTRYEQYF. CDR3 nucleotide sequence: TGTGCCAGCACCAGGTACGAGCAGTACTTC.

The chain has TRBV4-1 and TRBJ2-7; 7 positions agree with TRBD1. J lost 0 bases, V lost 4 bases, and 6 bases had no gene match. CDR3 length: 15 residues. Germline V gene lookup returns CDR1 MGHRA and CDR2 YSYEKL. The CDR3 sequence is CASSPRDSSSYEQYF. In DNA form, the CDR3 reads TGCGCCAGCAGCCCCCGGGACAGCAGCTCCTACGAGCAGTACTTC.

The chain is built from TRBV6-6 and TRBJ2-7, with TRBD1 matching over 7 bases. The junction had 8 bases not matched to a gene; V was cut back by 3 bases and J by 6 bases. The germline gives CDR1 MNHNY, CDR2 SVGAGI (reference sequence). This CDR3 has 14 amino acids. This CDR3 is CASSYMTGILEQYF. The CDR3 DNA follows: TGTGCCAGCAGTTATATGACAGGGATTCTCGAGCAGTACTTC.

This chain uses TRBV6-4 with TRBJ2-2; possibly TRBD2 for D (6 bases). This CDR3 is built from 14 residues. Germline values: CDR1 MRHNA, CDR2 SNTAGT. V dropped 4 bases and J dropped 1 base, with 7 bases sitting between them. This CDR3 is CASSAGVNTGELFF. In DNA form, the CDR3 reads TGTGCCAGCAGTGCGGGGGTGAACACCGGGGAGCTGTTTTTT.

The rearrangement links TRBV27 to TRBJ2-7, with TRBD2 identical over 14 bases. V trimming: 8 bases; J trimming: 10 bases; junction bases outside the gene matches: 13. The CDR3 loop spans 15 amino acids. Germline CDR1 is MNHEY and CDR2 is SMNVEV (reference sequence). The CDR3 bases are TGTGCCAGCCGGATAACTGGACTAGCGGGAGGAGAACAGTACTTC. Translating it yields CASRITGLAGGEQYF.

This chain links TRBV15 with TRBJ1-5; 10 positions agree with TRBD1. This CDR3 has 16 residues. J gave up 8 bases and V 3 bases, and 10 bases lay outside the gene matches. The germline CDR1 and CDR2 sequences are LNHNV and YYDKDF (reference sequence). CDR3 in DNA: TGTGCCACCAGCAGGGTTGACGGGACAGGGGAAGAGCCCCAGCATTTT. As protein: CATSRVDGTGEEPQHF.

In this sample, this clone turned up a few times. The chain links TRBV28 to TRBJ1-2; a weak D match, TRBD1 (5 bases). The CDR3 contains 14 residues. CDR1 is MDHEN, CDR2 SYDVKM, per germline. Trimming shortened V by 7 bases and J by 7 bases, and 19 bases separated the two germline ends. The CDR3 DNA reads as TGTGCCAGCACCTACTGGGAGGCAGGGACTGGCTACACCTTC. Encoded protein: CASTYWEAGTGYTF.

The chain uses TRBV5-8 and TRBJ2-7; D uncertain. This CDR3 comprises 10 residues. The germline V gene encodes CDR1 SGHTS and CDR2 YDEGEE. Between the trimmed V and J ends, which lost 6 bases and 12 bases, there was a span of 13 bases. The CDR3 DNA is TGTGCCAGCATCGTGCGGCCGTCGTACTTC. Its protein is CASIVRPSYF.

This clone was recorded only once. The rearrangement joins TRBV27 to TRBJ1-1, with TRBD1 matching over 8 bases. The junction had 7 bases not matched to a gene; V was cut back by 8 bases and J by 5 bases. CDR3 size: 13 residues. Germline CDR1 and CDR2: MNHEY and SMNVEV (reference sequence). Here the CDR3 reads CASRRGLRTEAFF. The CDR3 DNA reads TGTGCCAGCCGCAGGGGGCTCAGGACTGAAGCTTTCTTT.

The rearrangement links TRBV28 to TRBJ1-1, with D hard to call. Germline CDR1 reads MDHEN; CDR2 reads SYDVKM. The CDR3 covers 14 residues. Trimming removed 3 bases from V and 1 base from J, with 9 bases in between. The CDR3 protein is CASSFRGGNTEAFF. In nucleotides, the CDR3 is TGTGCCAGCAGTTTTCGCGGTGGGAACACTGAAGCTTTCTTT.

The chain couples TRBV4-1 to TRBJ2-7, with 9 positions matching TRBD1. J lost 2 bases, V lost 2 bases, and 4 bases had no gene match. The V gene's germline CDR1 is MGHRA and CDR2 YSYEKL. The CDR3 is made up of 15 amino acids. In DNA, the CDR3 is TGCGCCAGCAGCCAATTTCGGACAGGGGCCTACGAGCAGTACTTC. This sequence encodes CASSQFRTGAYEQYF.

The V and J genes are TRBV5-8 and TRBJ1-5, with 8 bases identical to TRBD1. With V trimmed by 4 bases and J by 2 bases, 8 bases remained unmatched. The CDR3 is 16 residues long. Germline CDR1 is SGHTS and CDR2 is YDEGEE. This CDR3 reads CASSPPQGQGNQPQHF. DNA of the CDR3: TGTGCCAGCAGCCCGCCTCAGGGACAGGGCAATCAGCCCCAGCATTTT.

The CDR3 loop is CASSEGPGANVLTF. CDR3 coding DNA: TGTGCCAGCAGCGAGGGGCCTGGGGCCAACGTCCTGACTTTC. This chain connects TRBV9 to TRBJ2-6, with D perhaps TRBD1 (5 bases). The CDR3 has 14 amino acids. The V end was cut by 3 bases, the J end by 2 bases, with 6 bases between. Germline assignment: CDR1 SGDLS and CDR2 YYNGEE. The full variable domain, in which reference TRBV9 and TRBJ2-6 provide the parts outside the CDR3, is DSGVTQTPKHLITATGQRVTLRCSPRSGDLSVYWYQQSLDQGLQFLIQYYNGEERAKGNILERFSAQQFPDLHSELNLSSLELGDSALYFCASSEGPGANVLTFGAGSRLTVL.

The V call is TRBV5-8, the J call TRBJ2-7, with 7 bases aligning to TRBD2. CDR1 is SGHTS, CDR2 YDEGEE, per germline. J gave up 5 bases and V 4 bases, and 12 bases lay outside the gene matches. This CDR3 has 15 amino acids. The CDR3 reads CASSPPPGGSNEQYF. The CDR3 bases are TGTGCCAGCAGCCCCCCCCCGGGAGGAAGCAACGAGCAGTACTTC.

The chain joins TRBV28 to TRBJ2-7; TRBD1 is a possible D gene (6 bases). Trimming removed 5 bases from V and 2 bases from J, with 10 bases in between. Germline V gene sequence: CDR1 MDHEN, CDR2 SYDVKM. The CDR3 contains 13 residues. The CDR3 nucleotides are TGTGCCAGCAGTACGGACAGCACCTACGAGCAGTACTTC. This gives the protein CASSTDSTYEQYF.

V gene TRBV9 combines with J gene TRBJ2-7; 11 bases are shared with TRBD2. The junction had 7 bases not matched to a gene; V was cut back by 4 bases and J by 4 bases. The CDR3 is made up of 15 amino acids. Germline CDR1 and CDR2: SGDLS and YYNGEE. This CDR3 is CASSPGTSGSYEQYF. The CDR3 region has the DNA TGTGCCAGCAGCCCGGGAACTAGCGGGAGTTACGAGCAGTACTTC.